The 8 T cell receptor beta chains below were found in one sample sequenced in a study of human T cells and chemical hapten exposure. Described time point: patch test 1, 2 weeks after DPC sensitization. Documented treatment: therapeutic diphenylcyclopropenone sensitization with weekly scalp DPC. Using its own MiXCR run on the RACE reads, TCRdb lists one record per CDR3 protein. Of about 380,000 distinct CDR3 sequences listed, roughly 4.8% were seen once; the top ten hold 2% to 2.5%. The source material was whole blood, sampled in connection with sensitization to the hapten diphenylcyclopropenone (DPC). The receptor set was obtained from a woman between 45 and 65 years old with alopecia areata. Some clones in this sample may be carry-over from other donors' samples.

There are a few counts of this clonotype. V and J are TRBV9 and TRBJ2-7; 8 positions agree with TRBD2. CDR1 and CDR2 (germline): SGDLS, YYNGEE. CDR3 length: 16 residues. J lost 4 bases, V lost 0 bases, and 9 bases had no gene match. The CDR3 loop is CASSVDGSGKAYEQYF. CDR3 DNA sequence: TGTGCCAGCAGCGTAGATGGTAGCGGGAAGGCTTACGAGCAGTACTTC.

This clonotype was recorded many times. This sequence joins TRBV27 and TRBJ1-2; 7 bases map to TRBD1. The CDR3 runs 16 residues. V lost 6 bases to trimming and J lost 4 bases; unmatched junction nucleotides: 14. Germline V gene lookup returns CDR1 MNHEY and CDR2 SMNVEV (reference sequence). The CDR3: CASRESSGGSSYGYTF. CDR3 in DNA: TGTGCCAGCAGAGAATCGTCAGGGGGTTCCTCCTATGGCTACACCTTC.

This clonotype was detected many times. The chain is built from TRBV2 and TRBJ2-2; the match to TRBD1 covers 10 bases. Germline trimming cut 6 bases from V and 3 bases from J; bases unmatched to any gene: 4. Looked up from germline, CDR1 is SNHLY and CDR2 is FYNNEI. The CDR3 is made up of 15 amino acids. The CDR3 region has the DNA TGTGCCAGCAGGGAGGACAGGGGGGACACCGGGGAGCTGTTTTTT. Protein product: CASREDRGDTGELFF.

This clonotype was detected ten times or more. V is TRBV20-1 and J is TRBJ2-5; 7 bases agree with TRBD1. This CDR3 spans 14 amino acids. Germline V CDR1 and CDR2: DFQATT, SNEGSKA (reference sequence). J gave up 0 bases and V 2 bases, and 3 bases lay outside the gene matches. The DNA of the CDR3 is TGCAGTGCTAGAAGGGGGCAGGACCAAGAGACCCAGTACTTC. Its translation is CSARRGQDQETQYF.

Only a few counts were recorded for this clonotype. The V and J genes are TRBV20-1 and TRBJ2-7; 13 bases agree with TRBD2. CDR1 DFQATT and CDR2 SNEGSKA come from the germline V gene (reference sequence). The CDR3 contains 14 residues. V dropped 5 bases and J dropped 4; count of bases not matched to a gene: 5. Here the CDR3 DNA reads TGCAGTGCTGCCGGGACTAGCGGGATTTACGAGCAGTACTTC. It translates to CSAAGTSGIYEQYF.

The sample holds many counts of this clonotype. The chain uses TRBV2 and TRBJ1-1; no firm D call. Germline CDR1 reads SNHLY; CDR2 reads FYNNEI. V shed 7 bases and J shed 5 bases, with 8 bases lying between them. The CDR3 extends over 11 amino acids. CDR3 in amino acids: CASKEGTEAFF. The DNA of the CDR3 is TGTGCCAGCAAAGAAGGGACTGAAGCTTTCTTT. Using reference TRBV2 and TRBJ1-1 for the parts outside the CDR3, the full variable domain is EPEVTQTPSHQVTQMGQEVILRCVPISNHLYFYWYRQILGQKVEFLVSFYNNEISEKSEIFDDQFSVERPDGSNFTLKIRSTKLEDSAMYFCASKEGTEAFFGQGTRLTVV.

This clonotype occurred many times. J is TRBJ2-1 and V is TRBV7-2; D may correspond to TRBD1 or TRBD2 (7 bases each). CDR1 and CDR2 (germline): SGHTA, FQGNSA. V lost 4 bases and J lost 1, with 11 bases in between. The length of the CDR3 is 15 residues. CDR3 in amino acids: CASSSQGGSYNEQFF. CDR3 nucleotide sequence: TGTGCCAGCAGCTCTCAGGGGGGGTCCTACAATGAGCAGTTCTTC.

This clonotype has a handful of counts. The chain carries TRBV6-2 or TRBV6-3 and TRBJ2-1; the match to TRBD2 covers 7 bases. This CDR3 region has 14 residues. Germline V gives CDR1 MNHEY, CDR2 SVGEGT. The V and J ends lost 2 bases and 5 bases, in that order; junction bases with no gene match: 3. The CDR3 DNA follows: TGTGCCAGCAGTTACGTCCGGGAGGACAATGAGCAGTTCTTC. It yields the protein CASSYVREDNEQFF.